This TCR beta chain was found in a study of human T cells and chemical hapten exposure. The CDR3 spans 13 residues. V was trimmed by 4 bases and J by 11 bases, leaving 20 bases between them. Looked up from germline, CDR1 is SQVTM and CDR2 is ANQGSEA. TCRdb passed the RACE reads through MiXCR, listing each CDR3 protein once. The repertoire holds 270,000 or so distinct CDR3 sequences, with over 7.5% as singletons. This clonotype was counted at least ten times. Time point given: pre-sensitization, week 0. Indicated treatment: therapeutic diphenylcyclopropenone sensitization with weekly scalp DPC. In every case, blood was obtained before the patch test was applied.

The origin of this receptor is a man aged 18 to 29 with alopecia areata. Some clones in this sample may be carry-over from other donors' samples. The chain uses TRBV29-1 and TRBJ1-2, with D hard to call. The specimen was whole blood, collected in connection with sensitization to the hapten diphenylcyclopropenone (DPC). CDR3 sequence: CSVAGLQTRRYTF. CDR3 nucleotide sequence: TGCAGCGTTGCGGGGTTACAGACTCGTAGGTACACCTTC.